This T cell receptor (beta chain) was profiled in a study of lymphopenia after photon versus proton radiotherapy. Overall study results and limits: Survival link was tested only in deceased patients; proton benefit remains a possibility. After lymphocyte nadir, photon-treated repertoires showed oligoclonal expansion, especially CD8+ Temra. Relative stability marked proton patients; photon patients lost diversity and naive cells. In patients who died, overall survival fell as post-nadir TCR diversity dropped more.

A remark on this clone: Its cognate antigen is unknown.

The germline V gene encodes CDR1 LNHDA and CDR2 SQIVND (reference sequence). The CDR3 contains 15 residues. With 4 bases removed from V and 1 base from J, the gap between germline ends came to 13 bases. Here immunoSEQ multiplex PCR was the method, and the copy in TCRdb shows in-frame clones only, minus some. Found here are tens of thousands of clones, over 65% of them singletons; the top ten hold under 3.5%. This sample comprised peripheral blood, obtained from a patient treated with photon-based radiotherapy. This sequence originates from a man aged 50-59 years with gastric cancer. The chain uses TRBV19 and TRBJ1-1; perhaps TRBD1 as D (5 bases). CDR3 protein: CASSTTAWGNTEAFF. For the CDR3, the DNA is TGTGCCAGTAGTACGACAGCTTGGGGGAACACTGAAGCTTTCTTT.